This T cell receptor (beta chain) came from a study of shared clonotypes between healthy human individuals. As for the study in general: Each donor contributed plates that comprised three CD4 naive, three CD4 memory, two CD8 naive and one CD8 memory.

The germline V gene encodes CDR1 MNHEY and CDR2 SMNVEV (reference sequence). Trimming shortened V by 5 bases and J by 2 bases, and 14 bases separated the two germline ends. The CDR3 spans 15 residues. Study results and limitations: Memory subsets generally showed lower estimated richness than naive subsets. Clonotype sharing among donors was thought likely to change with sequencing depth.

Authors' data handling: ImmunoSEQ output lacked quality scores and full-length reads, limiting matched filtering. Using immunoSEQ multiplex PCR, the repertoire was profiled, and TCRdb retains in-frame clones only, with some absent. V and J calls and clone size follow that table, whereas D and trimming were derived from the DNA. The sample records some 1,900,000 clones, around 96% being singletons. Positive CCR7 selection of CD45RO-negative cells yielded the naive CD8 cells, and terminally differentiated effector memory CD45RA+ cells were excluded. In this sample, this clone turned up a few times. Its target is not known.

The sequence came from a man aged 18 to 30 in good health. What was sequenced was naive CD8+ T cells sorted from blood. The gene calls are TRBV27 and TRBJ2-3, with D possibly being TRBD2 (5 bases). CDR3 residues: CASSITAEPTDTQYF. The CDR3 nucleotides are TGTGCCAGCAGTATAACAGCGGAACCCACAGATACGCAGTATTTT.